The 4 T cell receptor beta chains presented below share a single source sample, sequenced in a study of CD8 T cells in ankylosing spondylitis. TCRdb reprocessed the 5' RACE reads with MiXCR, giving one entry per CDR3 protein. This sample yields about 220,000 distinct CDR3 sequences, of which roughly a tenth are seen a single time; about 20% belongs to the top ten. Material for sequencing was blood, either unsorted or a sorted T cell fraction (not recorded which). Receptor source: a male donor with ankylosing spondylitis or in good health (not recorded which).

This clonotype was seen at least ten times. The chain employs TRBV29-1 and TRBJ1-5; possibly TRBD1 for D (5 bases). V lost 1 base and J 9 bases, leaving 13 bases between the germline ends. This CDR3 is 13 amino acids long. Per germline, CDR1 SQVTM and CDR2 ANQGSEA. CDR3 region: CSVEVGGSGPQHF. CDR3 sequence (DNA): TGCAGCGTTGAAGTGGGGGGTTCAGGGCCCCAGCATTTT.

This clonotype was picked up many times. The CDR3 sequence: CATSDLAGTRAYNEQFF. DNA for the CDR3: TGTGCCACCAGTGATTTGGCTGGGACCAGGGCATACAATGAGCAGTTCTTC. V and J are TRBV24-1 and TRBJ2-1; D is perhaps TRBD1 or TRBD2 (5 bases each). This CDR3 comprises 17 residues. Trimming shortened V by 0 bases and J by 4 bases, and 15 bases separated the two germline ends. Germline CDR1 is KGHDR and CDR2 is SFDVKD.

The J gene is TRBJ2-5, the V gene TRBV13; TRBD1 matches 7 bases. The germline V gene encodes CDR1 PRHDT and CDR2 FYEKMQ (reference sequence). Losses at the gene ends were 4 bases for V and 5 bases for J; bases not matched to a gene: 7. The CDR3 covers 14 residues. CDR3 bases: TGTGCCAGCAGCTACGACAGGGTCGGGGAGACCCAGTACTTC. This translates into CASSYDRVGETQYF.

This clonotype was recorded many times. The chain is built from TRBV7-2 and TRBJ2-1; D remains unclear. Between the trimmed V and J ends, which lost 5 bases and 3 bases, there was a span of 14 bases. The germline gives CDR1 SGHTA, CDR2 FQGNSA. CDR3 length: 15 amino acids. Here the CDR3 DNA reads TGTGCCAGCAGCCTGGGCCCGCCCCACTACAATGAGCAGTTCTTC. This encodes CASSLGPPHYNEQFF.